Here is one T cell receptor beta chain with its context. Its specificity is not known. J lost 4 bases, V lost 5 bases, and 2 bases had no gene match. The V gene's germline CDR1 is MNHEY and CDR2 SVGAGI. CDR3 length: 14 residues. This sample stems from a study of cytomegalovirus exposure and HLA in healthy donors. PCR used 60 Vbeta primers and 13 Jbeta primers. Assay: immunoSEQ multiplex PCR; the TCRdb copy retains only in-frame clones and omits some. This sample has fewer than 200,000 clones, with approximately 84% found just once. General observations from the study: Exclusion as indistinguishable affected some V segments, including TRBV6-2 and TRBV6-3. Several of the most significant clusters appeared, in a later analysis, to be linked to common viral pathogens.

The sequence derives from a girl under three years old in good health and CMV-seronegative. The V call is TRBV6-5, the J call TRBJ2-3; 11 positions agree with TRBD2. The sample was PBMCs. The CDR3 coding sequence is TGTGCCAGCAGTACTAGCGGGAGTGCAGATACGCAGTATTTT. It yields the protein CASSTSGSADTQYF.